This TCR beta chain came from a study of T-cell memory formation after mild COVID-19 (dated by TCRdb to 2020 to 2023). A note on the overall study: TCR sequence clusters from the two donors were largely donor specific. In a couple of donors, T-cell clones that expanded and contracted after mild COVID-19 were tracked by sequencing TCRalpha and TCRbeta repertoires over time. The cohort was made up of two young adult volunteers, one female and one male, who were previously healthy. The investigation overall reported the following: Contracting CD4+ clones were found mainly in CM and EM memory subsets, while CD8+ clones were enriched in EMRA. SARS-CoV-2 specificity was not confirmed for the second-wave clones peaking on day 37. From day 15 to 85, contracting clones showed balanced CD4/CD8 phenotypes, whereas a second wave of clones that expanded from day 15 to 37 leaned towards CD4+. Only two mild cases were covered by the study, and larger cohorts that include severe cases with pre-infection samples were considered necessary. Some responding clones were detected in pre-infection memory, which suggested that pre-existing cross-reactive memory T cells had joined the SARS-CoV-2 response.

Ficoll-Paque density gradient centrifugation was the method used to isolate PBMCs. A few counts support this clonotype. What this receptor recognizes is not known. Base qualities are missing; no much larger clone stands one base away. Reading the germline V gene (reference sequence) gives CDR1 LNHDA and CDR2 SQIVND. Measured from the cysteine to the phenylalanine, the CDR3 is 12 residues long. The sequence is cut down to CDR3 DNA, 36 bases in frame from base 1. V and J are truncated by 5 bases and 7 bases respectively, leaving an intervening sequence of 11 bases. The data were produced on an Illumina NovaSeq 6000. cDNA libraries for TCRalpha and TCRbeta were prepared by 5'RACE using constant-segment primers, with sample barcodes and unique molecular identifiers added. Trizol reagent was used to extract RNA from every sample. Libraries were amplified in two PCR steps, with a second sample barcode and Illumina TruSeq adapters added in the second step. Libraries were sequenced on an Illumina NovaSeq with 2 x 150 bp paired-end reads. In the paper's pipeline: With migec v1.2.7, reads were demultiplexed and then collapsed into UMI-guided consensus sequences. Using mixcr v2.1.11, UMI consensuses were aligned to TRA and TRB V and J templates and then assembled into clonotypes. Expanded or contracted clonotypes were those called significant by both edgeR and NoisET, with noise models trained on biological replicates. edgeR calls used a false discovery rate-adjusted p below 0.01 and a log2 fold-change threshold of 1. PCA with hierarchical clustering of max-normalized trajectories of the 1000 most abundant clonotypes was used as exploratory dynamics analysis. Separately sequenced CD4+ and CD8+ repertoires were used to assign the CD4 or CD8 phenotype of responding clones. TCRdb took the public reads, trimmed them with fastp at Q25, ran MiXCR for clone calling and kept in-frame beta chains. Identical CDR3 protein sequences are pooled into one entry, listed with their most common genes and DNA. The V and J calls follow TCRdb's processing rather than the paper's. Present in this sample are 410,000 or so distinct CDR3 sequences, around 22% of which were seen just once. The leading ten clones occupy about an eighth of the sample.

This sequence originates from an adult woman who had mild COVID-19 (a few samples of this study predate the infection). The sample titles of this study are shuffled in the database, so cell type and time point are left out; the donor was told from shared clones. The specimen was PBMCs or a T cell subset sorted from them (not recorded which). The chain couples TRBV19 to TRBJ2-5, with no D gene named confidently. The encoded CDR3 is CASSGPAGTQYF. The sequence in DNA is TGTGCCAGTAGTGGACCAGCAGGGACCCAGTACTTC.